The sequence of this T cell receptor beta chain was determined in a study of blood T cell repertoires in COVID-19. The overall study: Donors in the United States, Italy and Spain gave samples during acute or convalescent COVID-19. PBMCs, B-cell-depleted T cells, or T cells were the source of the cDNA or gDNA that made up the material.

TCRdb's table, derived via immunoSEQ multiplex PCR, lists solely in-frame clones and lacks some. The sample lists over 100,000 clones, around 90% seen once, with roughly 2% in the top ten. The V and J ends lost 0 bases and 0 bases respectively, with 9 bases between them. The CDR3 runs to 16 residues. Germline CDR1 and CDR2: LGHNA and YNFKEQ. The rearrangement uses TRBV4-2 and TRBJ1-3, with D tentatively TRBD1 (5 bases). The sample taken for sequencing was peripheral blood. The source is a man in his fifties with active COVID-19. The CDR3, as DNA: TGTGCCAGCAGCCAAGAAGGGGTAGTCTCTGGAAACACCATATATTTT. Amino acids: CASSQEGVVSGNTIYF.